The clone carrying this T cell receptor (beta chain) showed up many times. The V and J ends lost 2 bases and 5 bases respectively, with 7 bases between them. This CDR3 region has 12 residues. Each cDNA molecule carried a unique molecular identifier. TCRdb reprocessed the 5' RACE reads via MiXCR and lists one record per CDR3 protein. The table lists about 60,000 distinct CDR3 sequences, around 8.9% of them singletons, with 15% to 20% in the top ten. The data belong to a study of early T cells in non-severe SARS-CoV-2 infection. The rearrangement links TRBV12-3 or TRBV12-4 to TRBJ2-7, with a possible D match to TRBD2 (5 bases). The clonotype comes from an adult who was a healthcare worker with PCR-confirmed SARS-CoV-2 infection or an uninfected control (not recorded which). Specimen: whole blood. The CDR3 protein is CASSLFGDEQYF. The CDR3 region has the DNA TGTGCCAGCAGTTTATTCGGGGACGAGCAGTACTTC.